This T cell receptor (beta chain) came from a study of tumor and adjacent non-tumor tissue in lung cancer. Turning to the study itself: There were 11 to 12 adenocarcinoma, a couple of squamous cell carcinoma and 1 small cell lung cancer cases. On average, productive TCRbeta reads reached about 4.17 million per sample.

This clonotype appeared a few times. As yet, its antigen is unknown. With a much larger clone just one base away, this may be a read error. Since the CDR3 does not end with the conserved phenylalanine or tryptophan, this likely comes from a read error. No cell sorting was done before RNA was extracted from the tissue. The normal lung tissue was taken more than 3 cm from the tumor edge. Newly diagnosed lung cancer patients had thoracic surgery in China, August–late 2014, without prior chemotherapy. Study conclusions and caveats: Compared with tumor, normal lung showed significantly lower TCR diversity.

The library came from three nested PCR rounds adapted from ARM-PCR protocols. TCRdb fed the multiplex PCR reads into MiXCR, producing one record per CDR3 protein. The profile covers about 50,000 distinct CDR3 sequences, with 74% appearing a single time and around a quarter taken by the ten largest. This CDR3 has 14 amino acids. CDR1 is MDHEN and CDR2 is SYDVKM in the germline V gene. The germline V and J ends were trimmed by 6 bases and 3 bases, with 15 bases remaining between them. The specimen was distant non-tumor lung tissue. The chain combines TRBV28 with TRBJ2-7; TRBD1 is a possible D gene (6 bases). The sequence was collected from a woman aged 55-70 years with non-small cell lung cancer. CDR3 amino acids: CASSTSRTVYEQYL. The DNA of the CDR3 is TGTGCCAGCAGCACCTCTCGGACAGTCTACGAGCAGTACCTC.